This T cell receptor beta chain was obtained from a study of identifying expanded T cells in peripheral blood. Repertoires were generated with immunoSEQ multiplex PCR, while TCRdb's copy carries only in-frame clones and drops some. This repertoire shows roughly 90,000 clones, roughly 84% found once; its top ten account for around 4.3%. From germline, CDR1 is SGDLS and CDR2 YYNGEE. This CDR3 contains 13 residues. Trimming pared 4 bases from V and 4 bases from J, leaving 9 bases between. Sequencing was done on a sample of blood. The chain links TRBV9 to TRBJ2-1; no firm D call. The TCR originated in a person between 18 and 69 years old in good health. CDR3 in amino acids: CASSPRDYNEQFF. The DNA of the CDR3 is TGTGCCAGCAGCCCCCGTGATTACAATGAGCAGTTCTTC.